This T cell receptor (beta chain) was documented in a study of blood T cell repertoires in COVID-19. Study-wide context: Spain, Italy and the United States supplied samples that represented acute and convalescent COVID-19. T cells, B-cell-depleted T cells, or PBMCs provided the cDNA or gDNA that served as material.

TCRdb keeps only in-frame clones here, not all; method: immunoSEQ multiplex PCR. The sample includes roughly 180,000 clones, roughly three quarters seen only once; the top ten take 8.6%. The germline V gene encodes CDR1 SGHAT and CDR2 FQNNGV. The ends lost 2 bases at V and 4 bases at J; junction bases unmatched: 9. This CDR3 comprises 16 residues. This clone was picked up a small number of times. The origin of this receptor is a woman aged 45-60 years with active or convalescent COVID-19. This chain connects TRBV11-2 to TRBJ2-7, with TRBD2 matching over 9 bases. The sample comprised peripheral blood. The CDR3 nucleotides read TGTGCCAGCAGCTTAACCTTTAGCGGGAGAGGGTACGAGCAGTACTTC. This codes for CASSLTFSGRGYEQYF.